This TCR beta chain was sequenced in a study of OX40 agonist ivuxolimab in advanced cancers. Overall study: Patients received the agonistic anti-OX40 (CD134) antibody ivuxolimab. Study results and limitations: Expanded clones were, on average, more numerous in CD8+ T cells than in CD4+. Some nonresponders likewise displayed low normalized T-cell clonal expansion.

Germline loops: CDR1 SEHNR, CDR2 FQNEAQ (reference sequence). With 4 bases removed from V and 6 bases from J, the gap between germline ends came to 12 bases. This CDR3 has 13 amino acids. Measured with immunoSEQ multiplex PCR; TCRdb has only the in-frame clones, and not every one. The repertoire includes tens of thousands of clones, roughly 83% of them detected once, and over 1.1% sits in the top ten. Anyone with autoimmune disease history or systemic immunosuppression was excluded. Details on this clone: The antigen remains unidentified.

The V call is TRBV7-9, the J call TRBJ1-2; D is undetermined. The material sequenced was CD4+ or CD8+ T cells sorted from blood, taken in a trial of the OX40 agonist ivuxolimab. This TCR came from an adult with an advanced solid tumor such as melanoma, head and neck, liver or kidney cancer. CDR3 nucleotide sequence: TGTGCCAGCAGCTACACTCAAACGGATGGCTACACCTTC. Its translation is CASSYTQTDGYTF.